These T cell receptor beta chains were read from a single sample in a study of cytomegalovirus exposure and HLA in healthy donors. The data were produced by immunoSEQ multiplex PCR, yet TCRdb's version contains in-frame clones alone and is incomplete. Of 150,000 to 200,000 clones listed, roughly 77% are singletons. The sequencing sample was made of PBMCs. The receptors were sampled from a woman aged 45-59 years in good health and CMV-seronegative. Both conserved end residues are part of each CDR3. The D gene is left open where the match is weak. Clone size appears in some rows only: once, few, many, or a class for an expanded clone.

j_call clone_size d_call v_call cdr3_nt cdr3_aa
TRBJ1-4 few TRBD1 TRBV9 TGTGCCAGCAGCGCACAGGGGATCAGCGAAAAACTGTTTTTT CASSAQGISEKLFF
TRBJ2-3 NA NA TRBV6-1 TGTGCCAGCCGGGGGCGTGCGGGAGAGGGCGGTACGCAGTATTTT CASRGRAGEGGTQYF
TRBJ2-1 NA NA TRBV9 TGTGCCAGCAGCGTAGGGTTAGCCAGGCAGTTCTTC CASSVGLARQFF
TRBJ2-7 NA TRBD2 TRBV19 TGTGCCAGTAGTATGAGGCCAGCGGGGAGCTCCTACGAGCAGTACTTC CASSMRPAGSSYEQYF
TRBJ1-3 NA NA TRBV13 TGTGCCAGCAGCTTAGGGACTGAGGATGGAAACACCATATATTTT CASSLGTEDGNTIYF
TRBJ1-3 NA NA TRBV18 TGTGCCAGCTCAGCTCAAGGACTGTTCTCTGGAAACACCATATATTTT CASSAQGLFSGNTIYF
TRBJ2-7 NA TRBD2 TRBV28 TGTGCCAGCAGTCCCTCTAGCGGGGGCTTCTACGAGCAGTACTTC CASSPSSGGFYEQYF
TRBJ1-2 NA TRBD1 TRBV5-6 TGTGCCAGCAGCGCGGGGACAGGGGGCAAGTATGGCTACACCTTC CASSAGTGGKYGYTF
TRBJ2-1 NA NA TRBV27 TGTGCCAGCAGTTTTAAACCTCCGGGACACTACAATGAGCAGTTCTTC CASSFKPPGHYNEQFF
TRBJ2-3 NA TRBD2 TRBV11-3 TGTGCCAGCAGCTTAGGTCCCCAGACTAGCTCCTCCACAGATACGCAGTATTTT CASSLGPQTSSSTDTQYF
TRBJ2-5 NA NA TRBV2 TGTGCCAGCATGCGGAACACCCAAGAGACCCAGTACTTC CASMRNTQETQYF
TRBJ2-7 NA TRBD1 TRBV5-5 TGTGCCAGCAGCTTTCCCGGGACAGGGAGGAGCTCCTACGAGCAGTACTTC CASSFPGTGRSSYEQYF
TRBJ1-4 NA TRBD1 TRBV28 TGTGCCAGCAGTTACAGGGGAGATGGGGGGAAACTGTTTTTT CASSYRGDGGKLFF
TRBJ1-1 NA NA TRBV29-1 TGCGCCAGGTCAGGGTCGGGCACTGAAGCTTTCTTT CARSGSGTEAFF
TRBJ2-7 NA TRBD2 TRBV10-3 TGTGCCATCAGTGAGTTGGCTAGCGGGGGCTACGAGCAGTACTTC CAISELASGGYEQYF
TRBJ2-7 few TRBD1 TRBV2 TGTGCCAGCAGGGACAGGGGTCCAGGGTACGAGCAGTACTTC CASRDRGPGYEQYF
TRBJ1-6 NA NA TRBV6-5 TGTGCCAGCAGTGTAGGGCAGGGTCCCCTCCACTTT CASSVGQGPLHF
TRBJ1-3 NA NA TRBV28 TGTGCCAGCAGTTTATGGCGGGCTGGAAACACCATATATTTT CASSLWRAGNTIYF
TRBJ1-2 NA TRBD1 TRBV7-3 TGTGCCAGCAGCTTACGACAGGGTAATGGCTACACCTTC CASSLRQGNGYTF
TRBJ2-2 NA TRBD1 TRBV11-1 TGTGCCAGCAGCTTAAGGGGCAGGGGGAACGGGGAGCTGTTTTTT CASSLRGRGNGELFF
TRBJ1-4 NA NA TRBV27 TGTGCCAGCAGTTTAGACAAAGGAGAAAAACTGTTTTTT CASSLDKGEKLFF
TRBJ2-7 NA TRBD2 TRBV7-2 TGTGCCAGCAGCTTAGATCAGCGGGGGGCGGGCGAGCAGTACTTC CASSLDQRGAGEQYF
TRBJ1-3 NA NA TRBV5-6 TGTGCCAGCAGCTTGACGGGGAGCTCTGGAAACACCATATATTTT CASSLTGSSGNTIYF
TRBJ2-2 NA NA TRBV5-6 TGTGCCAGCAGCTTCCCGGAACTAGCAACCGGGGAGCTGTTTTTT CASSFPELATGELFF
TRBJ2-1 NA NA TRBV5-1 TGCGCCAGCAGCTTGGCAGGGGCCCCCTACAATGAGCAGTTCTTC CASSLAGAPYNEQFF
TRBJ2-7 few NA TRBV29-1 TGCAGCGTCGGGACCACAGGGCTACACGAGCAGTACTTC CSVGTTGLHEQYF
TRBJ1-4 NA TRBD1 TRBV2 TGTGCCAGCAGTGAGACAGGGACAACTAATGAAAAACTGTTTTTT CASSETGTTNEKLFF